This T cell receptor beta chain comes out of a study of cytomegalovirus exposure and HLA in healthy donors. Primers for the PCR totalled 60 Vbeta and 13 Jbeta. Method: immunoSEQ multiplex PCR; TCRdb's copy keeps in-frame clones and lacks some. The table lists roughly 140,000 clones, around three quarters of them singletons. CDR3 length: 14 amino acids. With 2 bases clipped from V and 6 bases from J, the junction kept 7 bases outside the gene matches. The germline CDR1 and CDR2 sequences are GTSNPN and SVGIG (reference sequence). The material sequenced was PBMCs. This clonotype originated in a middle-aged man in good health and CMV-seropositive. This chain uses TRBV30 with TRBJ2-1; 7 bases line up with TRBD2. The CDR3 sequence: CAWSLAGSLNEQFF. CDR3 bases: TGTGCCTGGAGTTTAGCGGGCTCGCTCAATGAGCAGTTCTTC.